This T cell receptor (beta chain) was obtained from a study of blood T cell repertoires in COVID-19. The junction had 7 bases not matched to a gene; V was cut back by 0 bases and J by 9 bases. Germline CDR1 reads SQVTM; CDR2 reads ANQGSEA. This CDR3 spans 16 amino acids. Assay used: immunoSEQ multiplex PCR; TCRdb lists only in-frame clones, some missing. This table has about 180,000 clones, around nine tenths appearing once. This TCR derives from a man in his forties or fifties with acute or convalescent COVID-19. The source material was peripheral blood. The chain uses TRBV29-1 and TRBJ2-1; 14 bases match TRBD2. CDR3 nucleotide sequence: TGCAGCGTTGAAGATCGCGGGACTAGCGGGAGAATTGAGCAGTTCTTC. It is translated as CSVEDRGTSGRIEQFF.